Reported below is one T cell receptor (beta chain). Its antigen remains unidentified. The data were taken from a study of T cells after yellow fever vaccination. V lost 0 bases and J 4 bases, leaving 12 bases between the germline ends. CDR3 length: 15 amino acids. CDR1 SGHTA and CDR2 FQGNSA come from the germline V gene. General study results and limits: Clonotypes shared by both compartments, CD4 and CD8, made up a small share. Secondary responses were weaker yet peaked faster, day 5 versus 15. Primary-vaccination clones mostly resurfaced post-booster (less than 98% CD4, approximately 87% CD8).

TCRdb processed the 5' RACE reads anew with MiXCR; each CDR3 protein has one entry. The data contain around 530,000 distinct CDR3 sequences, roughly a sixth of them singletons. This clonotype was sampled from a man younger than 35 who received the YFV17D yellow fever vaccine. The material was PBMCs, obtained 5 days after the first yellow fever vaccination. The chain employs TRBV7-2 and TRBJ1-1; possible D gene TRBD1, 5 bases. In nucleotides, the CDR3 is TGTGCCAGCAGCTTAGCGCAGGGCTCGGGCACTGAAGCTTTCTTT. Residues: CASSLAQGSGTEAFF.